This TCR beta chain is drawn from a study of shared clonotypes between healthy human individuals. Study summary: In total, the donors were a couple of women and a few men aged 18 to 49. Study-level results: Against clonotypes common to all four donors, non-shared ones had lower generation probabilities.

The CDR3 consists of 11 residues. The germline V gene encodes CDR1 DFQATT and CDR2 SNEGSKA (reference sequence). Trimming stripped 8 bases from V and 5 bases from J, with 12 bases between. Donors, healthy HIV-negative adults, lacked recent acute infections or vaccinations. CD45RA+ naive and CD45RA-negative memory subsets were separated from CD4+ cells. Points on this clone: No antigen is known for it.

Sequenced by immunoSEQ multiplex PCR; TCRdb stores in-frame clones only, minus some. There are roughly 2,300,000 clones in the sample; 85% to 95% occur only once, and 0.37% lies in the top ten. The TCR sequence derives from a man aged 18 to 29 in good health. Some clones in this sample may be carry-over from other donors' samples. The gene calls are TRBV20-1 and TRBJ2-5; possible D gene TRBD1, 6 bases. Material: naive CD4+ T cells from PBMCs. Specified subset: CD45RA+ positively selected. The CDR3 nucleotides are TGCAGTTCAGGGGTAGGGGAGACCCAGTACTTC. Protein: CSSGVGETQYF.